This T cell receptor beta chain was recorded in a study of T-cell memory formation after mild COVID-19. TCRdb used MiXCR to reprocess the 5' RACE reads, holding one entry per CDR3 protein. The top ten clones hold 13% of a sample with hundreds of thousands of distinct CDR3 sequences, 28% of them seen once. In this sample, this clonotype turned up a few times. Germline loops: CDR1 SGDLS, CDR2 YYNGEE. The CDR3 has 17 residues. Between the trimmed V and J ends, which lost 0 bases and 4 bases, there was a span of 16 bases. The source is an adult woman who had mild COVID-19 (a few samples of this study predate the infection). Cell type and time point are not known. The sequenced sample was PBMCs or a T cell subset sorted from them (not recorded which). This chain uses TRBV9 with TRBJ2-2, with D maybe TRBD1 (7 bases). The CDR3 loop is CASSVASRQGGTGELFF. CDR3 in DNA: TGTGCCAGCAGCGTAGCATCCCGACAGGGAGGCACCGGGGAGCTGTTTTTT.